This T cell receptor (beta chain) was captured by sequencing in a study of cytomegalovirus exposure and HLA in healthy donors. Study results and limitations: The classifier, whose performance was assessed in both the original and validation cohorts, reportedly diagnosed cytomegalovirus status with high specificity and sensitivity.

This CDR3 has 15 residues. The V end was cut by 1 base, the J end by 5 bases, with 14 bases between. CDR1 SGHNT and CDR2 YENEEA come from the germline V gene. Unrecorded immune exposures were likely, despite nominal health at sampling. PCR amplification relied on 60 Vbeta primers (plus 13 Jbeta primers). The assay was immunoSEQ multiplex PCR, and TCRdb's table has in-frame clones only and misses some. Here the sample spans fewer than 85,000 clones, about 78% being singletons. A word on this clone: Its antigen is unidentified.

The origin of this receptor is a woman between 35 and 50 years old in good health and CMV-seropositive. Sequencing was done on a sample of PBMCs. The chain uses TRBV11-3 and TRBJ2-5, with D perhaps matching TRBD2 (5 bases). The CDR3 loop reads CASSLGARGRETQYF. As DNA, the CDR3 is TGTGCCAGCAGCTTAGGGGCACGGGGTAGGGAGACCCAGTACTTC.